This passage covers 24 T cell receptor beta chains from one sample sequenced in a study of cytomegalovirus exposure and HLA in healthy donors. 13 Jbeta primers and 60 Vbeta primers were used for the PCR. The protocol was immunoSEQ multiplex PCR, while the TCRdb copy is restricted to in-frame clones and leaves out a portion. This sample has 120,000 or so clones, with less than 85% found just once. Source material: PBMCs. The receptors come from a woman in her thirties or forties in good health and CMV-seronegative.

This clone was seen a single time. This chain joins TRBV7-8 and TRBJ2-2; 13 positions match TRBD2. V was pared by 5 bases and J by 3 bases, with 9 bases of the junction left unmatched. The germline V gene encodes CDR1 SGHVS and CDR2 FQNEAQ. This CDR3 is built from 18 residues. The CDR3: CASSPTHTSGRDTGELFF. The CDR3 nucleotides read TGTGCCAGCAGCCCAACACATACTAGCGGGAGGGACACCGGGGAGCTGTTTTTT. Drawing the rest from reference TRBV7-8 and TRBJ2-2, the complete variable domain is GAGVSQSPRYKVAKRGQDVALRCDPISGHVSLFWYQQALGQGPEFLTYFQNEAQLDKSGLPSDRFFAERPEGSVSTLKIQRTQQEDSAVYLCASSPTHTSGRDTGELFFGEGSRLTVL.

The chain joins TRBV7-9 to TRBJ2-7; no reliable D call. The germline CDR1 and CDR2 sequences are SEHNR and FQNEAQ (reference sequence). V was clipped by 1 base and J by 6 bases, with 7 bases between them. This CDR3 contains 12 residues. DNA of the CDR3: TGTGCCAGCAGCTTAGGGGCAGTCGAGCAGTACTTC. This sequence encodes CASSLGAVEQYF.

In DNA form, the CDR3 reads TGTGCCAGCAGGGGATTAACAGGCCATGGCTACACCTTC. Translating gives CASRGLTGHGYTF. The chain has TRBV6-5 and TRBJ1-2; TRBD1 might be the D (5 bases). This CDR3 has 13 amino acids. Germline CDR1 is MNHEY and CDR2 is SVGAGI. Trimming took off 6 bases at V and 6 bases at J, with 14 bases between the two ends.

V gene TRBV5-6 combines with J gene TRBJ2-7; TRBD1 matches at 7 bases. J gave up 4 bases and V 4 bases, and 5 bases lay outside the gene matches. The CDR3 loop spans 13 amino acids. CDR1 is SGHDT, CDR2 YYEEEE, per germline. CDR3 in amino acids: CASSVGTAYEQYF. The CDR3 DNA sequence: TGTGCCAGCAGCGTCGGGACAGCTTACGAGCAGTACTTC.

The CDR3 sequence is CASRLDTPGVGYTF. In nucleotides, the CDR3 is TGTGCCAGCAGACTAGACACGCCAGGGGTTGGCTACACCTTC. The chain combines TRBV28 with TRBJ1-2, with D possibly TRBD1 on 6 matching bases. CDR3 length: 14 amino acids. Germline V gives CDR1 MDHEN, CDR2 SYDVKM. Trimming took 6 bases from V and 7 from J, leaving 18 bases between them.

The chain is built from TRBV5-6 and TRBJ1-3, with a weak D call TRBD1 (5 bases). CDR1 and CDR2 (germline): SGHDT, YYEEEE. The ends were cut back, 4 bases at V and 0 bases at J, with 11 bases in the middle. The CDR3 covers 15 residues. The CDR3 reads CASSHRKSSGNTIYF. The CDR3, as DNA: TGTGCCAGCAGCCACAGGAAAAGCTCTGGAAACACCATATATTTT.

By proportion, this clone is medium-sized. The sample carries other DNA sequences with the same CDR3. The chain joins TRBV6-6 to TRBJ2-7, with 8 bases matching TRBD2. V was clipped by 2 bases and J by 1 base; unmatched bases: 1. Looked up from germline, CDR1 is MNHNY and CDR2 is SVGAGI (reference sequence). The CDR3 extends over 14 amino acids. CDR3 in DNA: TGTGCCAGCAGTTACGCGGGGGGTTCCTACGAGCAGTACTTC. The encoded protein is CASSYAGGSYEQYF.

J is TRBJ2-7 and V is TRBV28; TRBD1 matches at 7 bases. Germline V gene data show CDR1 as MDHEN and CDR2 as SYDVKM. The ends lost 6 bases at V and 3 bases at J; junction bases unmatched: 11. This CDR3 is built from 15 residues. The CDR3 DNA is TGTGCCAGCAGAAAAGGGGGCACACAGGGCTACGAGCAGTACTTC. Translation: CASRKGGTQGYEQYF.

The genes are TRBV30 and TRBJ1-5; D is unresolved. Trimming stripped 0 bases from V and 7 bases from J, with 13 bases between. Germline V gene lookup returns CDR1 GTSNPN and CDR2 SVGIG (reference sequence). This CDR3 has 14 residues. The CDR3 nucleotides are TGTGCCTGGAGTGTAGGCCAGGTCAGCCAGCCCCAGCATTTT. This translates into CAWSVGQVSQPQHF.

V usage is TRBV18 and J usage is TRBJ1-1; tentatively, D is TRBD1 (5 bases). V shed 0 bases and J shed 3 bases, with 14 bases lying between them. CDR3 length: 16 amino acids. Germline assignment: CDR1 KGHSH and CDR2 LQKENI. The CDR3 bases are TGTGCCAGCTCACCACCGAGCAGGGACTCGCACACTGAAGCTTTCTTT. The encoded protein is CASSPPSRDSHTEAFF. The full variable domain, with the rest looked up from reference TRBV18 and TRBJ1-1, is NAGVMQNPRHLVRRRGQEARLRCSPMKGHSHVYWYRQLPEEGLKFMVYLQKENIIDESGMPKERFSAEFPKEGPSILRIQQVVRGDSAAYFCASSPPSRDSHTEAFFGQGTRLTVV.

This clone was observed a single time. This chain joins TRBV7-8 and TRBJ2-3, with 8 bases that match TRBD2. CDR3 length: 15 residues. The germline gives CDR1 SGHVS, CDR2 FQNEAQ. V gave up 5 bases and J gave up 5 bases; unmatched junction bases: 9. The CDR3, as DNA: TGTGCCAGCAGCCAGCCGGGACTAGGGATAGATACGCAGTATTTT. Its translation is CASSQPGLGIDTQYF.

This clone was counted once. V and J are TRBV7-6 and TRBJ1-6; no firm D call. V was shortened by 4 bases and J by 6 bases, with 13 bases between the two germline ends. This CDR3 is 15 amino acids long. CDR1 and CDR2 (germline): SGHVS, FNYEAQ. CDR3 in DNA: TGTGCCAGCAGCTCCGGGAAAGGCCCTAATTCACCCCTCCACTTT. Residues: CASSSGKGPNSPLHF.

This clone has only a few counts. The chain recombines TRBV7-2 with TRBJ1-5; D unclear. V was clipped by 3 bases and J by 3 bases, with 3 bases between them. Germline V gene sequence: CDR1 SGHTA, CDR2 FQGNSA. The CDR3 length is 12 residues. This CDR3 reads CASSFNNQPQHF. In DNA form, the CDR3 reads TGTGCCAGCAGCTTTAACAATCAGCCCCAGCATTTT.

The chain combines TRBV5-1 with TRBJ2-5; 10 nucleotides agree with TRBD1. The CDR3 is 16 amino acids. Germline V CDR1 and CDR2: SGHRS, YFSETQ. Unmatched junction bases numbered 8, after V lost 4 bases and J lost 2 bases. CDR3: CASSIDRGPFQETQYF. Written as DNA, the CDR3 is TGCGCCAGCAGCATCGACAGGGGGCCGTTTCAAGAGACCCAGTACTTC.

J is TRBJ1-2 and V is TRBV7-3; D might be TRBD1 (6 bases). The germline V gene encodes CDR1 SGHTA and CDR2 FQGTGA. The CDR3 covers 15 residues. V was shortened by 0 bases and J by 0 bases, with 8 bases between the two germline ends. The CDR3 bases are TGTGCCAGCAGCTTAACGGGGGGGCCTAACTATGGCTACACCTTC. This encodes CASSLTGGPNYGYTF.

J is TRBJ2-2 and V is TRBV6-5; TRBD2 agrees at 8 bases. J was trimmed by 2 bases and V by 4 bases; bases with no gene match: 3. In germline, CDR1 is MNHEY, CDR2 SVGAGI. CDR3 length equals 15 residues. The CDR3 DNA is TGTGCCAGCAGTTGGGTAGCGGGAAACACCGGGGAGCTGTTTTTT. Its protein is CASSWVAGNTGELFF.

This chain links TRBV28 with TRBJ2-7, with a possible D match to TRBD2 (5 bases). The CDR3 sequence is 14 residues long. V lost 3 bases and J lost 6, with 15 bases in between. Germline values: CDR1 MDHEN, CDR2 SYDVKM. In DNA form, the CDR3 reads TGTGCCAGCAGTTTTGGGCGGAGAGGGCGCGAGCAGTACTTC. It is translated as CASSFGRRGREQYF. The full variable domain, with the rest looked up from reference TRBV28 and TRBJ2-7, is DVKVTQSSRYLVKRTGEKVFLECVQDMDHENMFWYRQDPGLGLRLIYFSYDVKMKEKGDIPEGYSVSREKKERFSLILESASTNQTSMYLCASSFGRRGREQYFGPGTRLTVT.

The gene calls are TRBV2 and TRBJ2-5, with 7 bases fitting TRBD2. Germline-derived CDR1 and CDR2 are SNHLY and FYNNEI. This CDR3 comprises 15 residues. J was trimmed by 4 bases and V by 2 bases; bases with no gene match: 7. CDR3 nucleotide sequence: TGTGCCAGCAGTGAAAGCGGGGACCCCCGAGAGACCCAGTACTTC. Translated: CASSESGDPRETQYF. The full variable domain, in which reference TRBV2 and TRBJ2-5 provide the parts outside the CDR3, is EPEVTQTPSHQVTQMGQEVILRCVPISNHLYFYWYRQILGQKVEFLVSFYNNEISEKSEIFDDQFSVERPDGSNFTLKIRSTKLEDSAMYFCASSESGDPRETQYFGPGTRLLVL.

In this sample, this clone turned up a few times. The rearrangement uses TRBV27 and TRBJ1-1; 7 bases line up with TRBD1. This CDR3 contains 13 residues. Germline values: CDR1 MNHEY, CDR2 SMNVEV (reference sequence). V lost 7 bases, J lost 8 bases, and 10 bases stayed unmatched. CDR3 nucleotides: TGTGCCAGCACCAAACCAGGGGGTGGAGAAGCTTTCTTT. It specifies CASTKPGGGEAFF.

V gene TRBV7-2 combines with J gene TRBJ2-3; no clear D. V dropped 0 bases and J dropped 2 bases, with 12 bases sitting between them. The CDR3 is 16 residues long. Germline assignment: CDR1 SGHTA and CDR2 FQGNSA. CDR3 region: CASSLAGILITDTQYF. Written as DNA, the CDR3 is TGTGCCAGCAGCTTAGCGGGCATCCTCATCACAGATACGCAGTATTTT.

The chain is built from TRBV28 and TRBJ2-1; maybe TRBD2 (6 bases). Trimming removed 7 bases from V and 2 bases from J, with 12 bases in between. CDR3 length: 14 amino acids. The germline V gene has CDR1 MDHEN and CDR2 SYDVKM. The CDR3 DNA reads TGTGCCAGCAACGGGGGAGTTACCTACAATGAGCAGTTCTTC. Translation: CASNGGVTYNEQFF.

This clone was picked up a small number of times. One end of the junction does not line up with germline, which may come from a read error. The J gene is TRBJ2-7, the V gene TRBV11-1, with a weak D call TRBD2 (5 bases). The CDR3 totals 14 residues. Looked up from germline, CDR1 is SGHAT and CDR2 is FQDESV (reference sequence). The CDR3 region has the DNA TGTGCCAGCAGCTTGTTGGCTAGCTCCCACGAGCAGTACTTC. Translation: CASSLLASSHEQYF.

The V call is TRBV7-9, the J call TRBJ1-1; no clear D. The V end lost 5 bases, the J end lost 1 base, and 14 bases lay between the germline ends. Germline CDR1 reads SEHNR; CDR2 reads FQNEAQ (reference sequence). This CDR3 contains 15 residues. CDR3 DNA sequence: TGTGCCAGCAGCCCTACTCGAGGGCCGAACACTGAAGCTTTCTTT. This codes for CASSPTRGPNTEAFF.

The chain has TRBV19 and TRBJ2-6; TRBD2 matches at 8 bases. The CDR3 is made up of 18 amino acids. Germline assignment: CDR1 LNHDA and CDR2 SQIVND (reference sequence). The V and J ends lost 7 bases and 0 bases, in that order; junction bases with no gene match: 11. CDR3 nucleotide sequence: TGTGCCAGTACCCCCACGGGAGGGGGAGGCTCTGGGGCCAACGTCCTGACTTTC. This encodes CASTPTGGGGSGANVLTF.